Listed below are T cell receptor beta chains from one sample, sequenced in a study of T cell responses to AZD1222 COVID-19 vaccine. TCRdb keeps only in-frame clones here, not all; method: immunoSEQ multiplex PCR. The table has more than 90,000 clones, about 80% seen once; the top ten hold around 9.9%. The material sequenced was peripheral blood, taken on day 0 of AZD1222 vaccination. The receptors derive from an adult in good health. Each CDR3 is given with its conserved first and last residue. D genes are given only for firm matches. The size of a clone is reported for some rows only, either as once, few or many, or as a class for expanded clones.

d_call clone_size j_call v_call cdr3_aa cdr3_nt
- - TRBJ2-1 TRBV6-2/TRBV6-3 CASSRGVTSTTSYNEQFF TGTGCCAGCAGTAGGGGGGTGACTAGCACAACCTCCTACAATGAGCAGTTCTTC
- - TRBJ2-5 TRBV12-3/TRBV12-4 CASSLAGLETQYF TGTGCCAGCAGTTTAGCGGGACTGGAGACCCAGTACTTC
- - TRBJ1-2 TRBV7-2 CASSLAINYGYTF TGTGCCAGCAGCTTAGCGATCAACTATGGCTACACCTTC
- - TRBJ1-5 TRBV7-2 CASSLAGWGQGVGPQHF TGTGCCAGCAGCTTAGCAGGCTGGGGGCAGGGAGTAGGACCCCAGCATTTT
- - TRBJ1-5 TRBV4-3 CASSQDRGNNQPQHF TGCGCCAGCAGCCAAGATCGGGGCAACAATCAGCCCCAGCATTTT
- - TRBJ2-7 TRBV30 CAWNRGQGGYEQYF TGTGCCTGGAACCGGGGCCAGGGAGGTTACGAGCAGTACTTC
- - TRBJ1-2 TRBV6-5 CASSYSAGGTYGYTF TGTGCCAGCAGTTACTCTGCTGGCGGTACCTATGGCTACACCTTC
- - TRBJ2-5 TRBV30 CAWSAGLQETQYF TGTGCCTGGAGTGCGGGACTTCAAGAGACCCAGTACTTC
- - TRBJ1-6 TRBV2 CASSGQGNSPLHF TGTGCCAGCAGTGGTCAGGGTAATTCACCCCTCCACTTT
TRBD2 - TRBJ2-2 TRBV3-1/TRBV3-2 CASSPQGTSGPNTGELFF TGTGCCAGCAGCCCCCAAGGGACTAGCGGGCCGAACACCGGGGAGCTGTTTTTT
- few TRBJ2-1 TRBV7-9 CASSGGSGGPYNEQFF TGTGCCAGCAGCGGGGGGTCCGGGGGCCCCTACAATGAGCAGTTCTTC
- - TRBJ1-4 TRBV7-2 CASSLSNNEKLFF TGTGCCAGCAGCTTGAGCAATAATGAAAAACTGTTTTTT
- - TRBJ1-3 TRBV6-1 CASSEHSSGNTIYF TGTGCCAGCAGTGAACACAGCTCTGGAAACACCATATATTTT
- - TRBJ1-3 TRBV6-6 CASTLGQDRNTIYF TGTGCCAGCACCCTCGGCCAGGACAGAAACACCATATATTTT
TRBD1 - TRBJ1-4 TRBV19 CASSTTGRTTNEKLFF TGTGCCAGTAGTACGACAGGGAGAACAACTAATGAAAAACTGTTTTTT
- - TRBJ2-1 TRBV6-6 CAAQGYNEQFF TGTGCCGCCCAGGGGTACAATGAGCAGTTCTTC
- - TRBJ1-3 TRBV28 CASSLRERGNTIYF TGTGCCAGCAGTTTGAGGGAAAGAGGAAACACCATATATTTT
- - TRBJ2-3 TRBV4-1 CASSRAGTSESTDTQYF TGCGCCAGCAGCCGAGCGGGTACCAGCGAGAGCACAGATACGCAGTATTTT
- - TRBJ1-6 TRBV9 CASSVWSYNSPLHF TGTGCCAGCAGCGTATGGAGTTATAATTCACCCCTCCACTTT
TRBD1 - TRBJ2-3 TRBV5-1 CASSSGQGQDTQYF TGCGCCAGCAGCTCCGGACAGGGTCAAGATACGCAGTATTTT
TRBD2 - TRBJ2-2 TRBV24-1 CATSGASGRVNTGELFF TGTGCCACCAGTGGGGCTAGCGGGAGGGTGAACACCGGGGAGCTGTTTTTT
TRBD1 - TRBJ1-2 TRBV6-2/TRBV6-3 CASSSTGHNYGYTF TGTGCCAGCAGTTCGACAGGGCATAACTATGGCTACACCTTC
- - TRBJ1-6 TRBV28 CASSFRSSRNSPLHF TGTGCCAGCAGTTTTCGTAGTAGTCGGAATTCACCCCTCCACTTT
TRBD1 - TRBJ2-2 TRBV3-1/TRBV3-2 CASSGKGGLDTGELFF TGTGCCAGCAGTGGTAAAGGGGGCTTGGACACCGGGGAGCTGTTTTTT
TRBD1 - TRBJ1-1 TRBV5-1 CASSLRQGNTEAFF TGCGCCAGCAGCTTAAGACAGGGCAACACTGAAGCTTTCTTT
TRBD1 - TRBJ1-6 TRBV5-1 CASSTGTGSSPLHF TGCGCCAGCAGCACCGGGACAGGGAGTTCACCCCTCCACTTT
TRBD2 once TRBJ2-5 TRBV7-2 CASSLGGGKETQYF TGTGCCAGCAGCCTTGGGGGGGGAAAAGAGACCCAGTACTTC
TRBD1 - TRBJ2-2 TRBV7-9 CASSERQGGTGELFF TGTGCCAGCAGCGAAAGACAGGGGGGCACCGGGGAGCTGTTTTTT
- - TRBJ2-7 TRBV7-9 CASSLAQGPYEQYF TGTGCCAGCAGCTTAGCACAGGGCCCCTACGAGCAGTACTTC
- - TRBJ1-4 TRBV6-1 CASSSTGRQEGKLFF TGTGCCAGCAGTAGCACAGGGCGACAGGAGGGAAAACTGTTTTTT
- - TRBJ2-1 TRBV21-1 CASSKSGRDRYNEQFF TGTGCCAGCAGCAAATCCGGGCGGGACAGGTACAATGAGCAGTTCTTC
TRBD1 few TRBJ1-5 TRBV2 CASSVGGSQPQHF TGTGCCAGCAGCGTAGGGGGCAGTCAGCCCCAGCATTTT
- - TRBJ2-1 TRBV12-3/TRBV12-4 CASTLGSNNEQFF TGTGCCAGCACCTTAGGATCTAACAATGAGCAGTTCTTC
- - TRBJ2-6 TRBV7-2 CASSLQGRANVLTF TGTGCCAGCAGCCTCCAGGGGAGGGCCAACGTCCTGACTTTC
- - TRBJ2-1 TRBV19 CASSMSAGTTMRQFF TGTGCCAGTAGTATGTCCGCGGGAACTACAATGAGGCAGTTCTTC
- - TRBJ2-7 TRBV19 CASSNQMRGEQYF TGTGCCAGTAGTAACCAGATGAGGGGCGAGCAGTACTTC